There are many counts of the clone carrying this T cell receptor (beta chain). Its target is not known. This record belongs to a study of CD8 T cells in ankylosing spondylitis. Quantitative molecular-barcoded 5'-RACE generated the TCR beta libraries. From the 5' RACE reads, TCRdb called clonotypes with MiXCR, one entry per CDR3 protein. The sample has 80,000 to 100,000 distinct CDR3 sequences, roughly 8.8% seen once. Study-level results: Ankylosing spondylitis blood appeared to carry a characteristic TCR beta motif of seven to nine highly homologous variants. Within matched ankylosing spondylitis synovial fluid, disease-linked clones were reportedly significantly enriched.

This CDR3 comprises 15 residues. V dropped 4 bases and J dropped 1 base, with 13 bases sitting between them. From germline, CDR1 is LNHDA and CDR2 SQIVND (reference sequence). The sequenced sample consisted of blood, either unsorted or a sorted T cell fraction (not recorded which). The chain carries TRBV19 and TRBJ1-2; D is unresolved. The receptor comes from a male donor with ankylosing spondylitis or in good health (not recorded which). CDR3 protein: CASSTGRTVNYGYTF. DNA for the CDR3: TGTGCCAGTAGTACCGGACGGACCGTTAACTATGGCTACACCTTC. The full variable domain, in which reference TRBV19 and TRBJ1-2 provide the parts outside the CDR3, is DGGITQSPKYLFRKEGQNVTLSCEQNLNHDAMYWYRQDPGQGLRLIYYSQIVNDFQKGDIAEGYSVSREKKESFPLTVTSAQKNPTAFYLCASSTGRTVNYGYTFGSGTRLTVV.